This is a list of T cell receptor beta chains from one sample in a study of blood T cell repertoires in COVID-19. The method was immunoSEQ multiplex PCR; TCRdb's version includes in-frame clones alone and lacks a portion of them. In the table there are some 510,000 clones, roughly 90% of which are singletons. Sequenced: PBMCs or T cells enriched from blood (not recorded which). The receptors come from a woman between 35 and 50 years old who had recovered from COVID-19. Both conserved end residues are part of each CDR3. The D gene is left open where the match is weak. Not every row has a clone size; where given, it reads once, few, many or a size class.

v_call: TRBV15
j_call: TRBJ2-7
clone_size: -
d_call: TRBD2
cdr3_aa: CATSRVRTGGFYEQYF
cdr3_nt: TGTGCCACCAGCAGAGTTAGGACGGGAGGCTTCTACGAGCAGTACTTC

v_call: TRBV4-3
j_call: TRBJ2-7
clone_size: -
d_call: TRBD2
cdr3_aa: CASSQSTGGAQNEQYF
cdr3_nt: TGCGCCAGCAGCCAATCTACGGGGGGGGCGCAGAACGAGCAGTACTTC

v_call: TRBV3-1/TRBV3-2
j_call: TRBJ2-7
clone_size: -
d_call: -
cdr3_aa: CASSQSYYEQYF
cdr3_nt: TGTGCCAGCAGCCAATCGTACTACGAGCAGTACTTC

v_call: TRBV7-2
j_call: TRBJ2-5
clone_size: -
d_call: TRBD2
cdr3_aa: CASSSMTSGMGETQYF
cdr3_nt: TGTGCCAGCAGTTCCATGACTAGCGGGATGGGAGAGACCCAGTACTTC

v_call: TRBV2
j_call: TRBJ1-2
clone_size: -
d_call: -
cdr3_aa: CASSAQVNIYGYTF
cdr3_nt: TGTGCCAGCAGTGCCCAGGTCAACATCTATGGCTACACCTTC

v_call: TRBV13
j_call: TRBJ2-7
clone_size: -
d_call: TRBD2
cdr3_aa: CASSPPVVAGIYEQYF
cdr3_nt: TGTGCCAGCAGCCCCCCCGTGGTAGCGGGAATCTACGAGCAGTACTTC

v_call: TRBV20-1
j_call: TRBJ2-1
clone_size: -
d_call: -
cdr3_aa: CSASLAAAYNEQFF
cdr3_nt: TGCAGTGCTAGTCTCGCGGCGGCCTACAATGAGCAGTTCTTC

v_call: TRBV6-1
j_call: TRBJ1-2
clone_size: -
d_call: -
cdr3_aa: CASSASLSGVSYYGYTF
cdr3_nt: TGTGCCAGCAGTGCTTCGTTGTCAGGGGTCTCCTACTATGGCTACACCTTC

v_call: TRBV18
j_call: TRBJ2-1
clone_size: -
d_call: -
cdr3_aa: CASLTATRSHNEQFF
cdr3_nt: TGTGCCAGCCTAACGGCGACTAGATCCCACAATGAGCAGTTCTTC

v_call: TRBV15
j_call: TRBJ2-1
clone_size: -
d_call: -
cdr3_aa: CATKLDSYNEQFF
cdr3_nt: TGTGCCACCAAACTGGACAGCTACAATGAGCAGTTCTTC

v_call: TRBV4-1
j_call: TRBJ1-5
clone_size: -
d_call: -
cdr3_aa: CASTLDISNQPQHF
cdr3_nt: TGCGCCAGCACCCTAGACATTAGCAATCAGCCCCAGCATTTT

v_call: TRBV7-9
j_call: TRBJ1-1
clone_size: -
d_call: -
cdr3_aa: CASSLVARAEAFF
cdr3_nt: TGTGCCAGCAGCTTAGTAGCCAGGGCAGAAGCTTTCTTT

v_call: TRBV2
j_call: TRBJ1-1
clone_size: -
d_call: -
cdr3_aa: CASSDDRNTEAFF
cdr3_nt: TGTGCCAGCAGCGACGACAGGAACACTGAAGCTTTCTTT

v_call: TRBV5-1
j_call: TRBJ1-1
clone_size: -
d_call: -
cdr3_aa: CASSLSQNTEAFF
cdr3_nt: TGCGCCAGCAGCTTGAGCCAGAACACTGAAGCTTTCTTT

v_call: TRBV5-1
j_call: TRBJ2-7
clone_size: -
d_call: -
cdr3_aa: CASSLGPQGSYEQYF
cdr3_nt: TGCGCCAGCAGCTTGGGTCCTCAGGGAAGCTACGAGCAGTACTTC

v_call: TRBV29-1
j_call: TRBJ1-2
clone_size: -
d_call: -
cdr3_aa: CSVGRGNYGYTF
cdr3_nt: TGCAGCGTTGGGAGGGGAAACTATGGCTACACCTTC

v_call: TRBV7-7
j_call: TRBJ1-5
clone_size: few
d_call: -
cdr3_aa: CASSPDEGWVPQHF
cdr3_nt: TGTGCCAGCAGCCCGGATGAGGGATGGGTGCCCCAGCATTTT

v_call: TRBV7-2
j_call: TRBJ1-2
clone_size: -
d_call: -
cdr3_aa: CASSLTRDNANYGYTF
cdr3_nt: TGTGCCAGCAGCTTAACGAGGGACAACGCTAACTATGGCTACACCTTC

v_call: TRBV10-3
j_call: TRBJ2-2
clone_size: -
d_call: TRBD1
cdr3_aa: CAIRARGQHTGELFF
cdr3_nt: TGTGCCATCAGGGCCCGGGGACAGCACACCGGGGAGCTGTTTTTT

v_call: TRBV9
j_call: TRBJ2-1
clone_size: few
d_call: -
cdr3_aa: CASSVGAKSNNEQFF
cdr3_nt: TGTGCCAGCAGCGTAGGGGCCAAGAGCAACAATGAGCAGTTCTTC

v_call: TRBV19
j_call: TRBJ2-6
clone_size: -
d_call: -
cdr3_aa: CASSRQITGSGANVLTF
cdr3_nt: TGTGCCAGTAGCAGACAGATAACTGGATCTGGGGCCAACGTCCTGACTTTC

v_call: TRBV5-1
j_call: TRBJ1-4
clone_size: -
d_call: TRBD1
cdr3_aa: CASSLDRGDEKLFF
cdr3_nt: TGCGCCAGCAGCCTTGACAGGGGAGATGAAAAACTGTTTTTT

v_call: TRBV18
j_call: TRBJ1-5
clone_size: -
d_call: -
cdr3_aa: CASSPQRRERGNQPQHF
cdr3_nt: TGTGCCAGCTCACCCCAGCGCAGGGAACGAGGCAATCAGCCCCAGCATTTT

v_call: TRBV11-2
j_call: TRBJ1-4
clone_size: -
d_call: -
cdr3_aa: CASSSSPATNEKLFF
cdr3_nt: TGTGCCAGCAGCTCCTCGCCGGCAACTAATGAAAAACTGTTTTTT

v_call: TRBV30
j_call: TRBJ1-2
clone_size: -
d_call: -
cdr3_aa: CAWKWGRGESGYTF
cdr3_nt: TGTGCCTGGAAATGGGGACGGGGGGAGAGTGGCTACACCTTC

v_call: TRBV4-2
j_call: TRBJ2-3
clone_size: -
d_call: -
cdr3_aa: CASSQDFSYHYTDTQYF
cdr3_nt: TGTGCCAGCAGCCAAGATTTTAGCTACCACTACACAGATACGCAGTATTTT

v_call: TRBV6-2/TRBV6-3
j_call: TRBJ2-1
clone_size: -
d_call: TRBD2
cdr3_aa: CASSYYDPGLAANNEQFF
cdr3_nt: TGTGCCAGCAGTTACTACGACCCGGGACTAGCGGCCAATAATGAGCAGTTCTTC

v_call: TRBV19
j_call: TRBJ1-4
clone_size: once
d_call: TRBD1
cdr3_aa: CASTPLMRQGGSEKLFF
cdr3_nt: TGTGCCAGTACCCCCCTGATGAGACAGGGTGGGAGTGAAAAACTGTTTTTT

v_call: TRBV11-3
j_call: TRBJ1-2
clone_size: -
d_call: -
cdr3_aa: CASSDEKTAYGYTF
cdr3_nt: TGTGCCAGCAGCGACGAGAAGACAGCCTATGGCTACACCTTC

v_call: TRBV24-1
j_call: TRBJ2-1
clone_size: once
d_call: TRBD1
cdr3_aa: CATSDRPGTGGSEQFF
cdr3_nt: TGTGCCACCAGTGATCGTCCCGGGACAGGGGGTAGTGAGCAGTTCTTC

v_call: TRBV18
j_call: TRBJ2-1
clone_size: -
d_call: TRBD2
cdr3_aa: CASSPTLASWTSGGKLRNNEQFF
cdr3_nt: TGTGCCAGCTCACCCACCCTGGCTAGTTGGACTAGCGGGGGGAAGTTAAGGAACAATGAGCAGTTCTTC

v_call: TRBV18
j_call: TRBJ1-1
clone_size: once
d_call: TRBD1
cdr3_aa: CASSPQGARDTEAFF
cdr3_nt: TGTGCCAGCTCACCACAGGGGGCGAGGGACACTGAAGCTTTCTTT

v_call: TRBV7-9
j_call: TRBJ2-7
clone_size: -
d_call: TRBD2
cdr3_aa: CASSSGGDYEQYF
cdr3_nt: TGTGCCAGCAGCTCCGGGGGGGATTACGAGCAGTACTTC

v_call: TRBV7-9
j_call: TRBJ2-2
clone_size: -
d_call: TRBD2
cdr3_aa: CATTRELALRTGELFF
cdr3_nt: TGTGCCACCACAAGGGAACTAGCGCTCAGAACCGGGGAGCTGTTTTTT

v_call: TRBV7-8
j_call: TRBJ1-2
clone_size: -
d_call: -
cdr3_aa: CASSLASTAGYTF
cdr3_nt: TGTGCCAGCAGCTTAGCTTCGACAGCTGGCTACACCTTC

v_call: TRBV5-4
j_call: TRBJ2-2
clone_size: -
d_call: -
cdr3_aa: CASSVEIPGELFF
cdr3_nt: TGTGCCAGCAGCGTAGAAATACCCGGGGAGCTGTTTTTT

v_call: TRBV7-2
j_call: TRBJ1-2
clone_size: -
d_call: -
cdr3_aa: CASSLVTENYGYTF
cdr3_nt: TGTGCCAGCAGCTTAGTGACAGAGAACTATGGCTACACCTTC

v_call: TRBV7-2
j_call: TRBJ1-2
clone_size: -
d_call: TRBD1
cdr3_aa: CASSFISRGTGNGYTF
cdr3_nt: TGTGCCAGCAGCTTTATTTCTCGAGGGACAGGGAATGGCTACACCTTC

v_call: TRBV5-8
j_call: TRBJ1-3
clone_size: -
d_call: -
cdr3_aa: CASSLVGTNSGNTIYF
cdr3_nt: TGTGCCAGCAGCTTGGTCGGAACTAACTCTGGAAACACCATATATTTT

v_call: TRBV23-1
j_call: TRBJ2-1
clone_size: few
d_call: TRBD2
cdr3_aa: CASTASGGIQKEFF
cdr3_nt: TGCGCCAGCACCGCTAGCGGGGGAATTCAGAAGGAGTTCTTC

v_call: TRBV29-1
j_call: TRBJ1-1
clone_size: -
d_call: TRBD1
cdr3_aa: CSGDRYTEAFF
cdr3_nt: TGCAGCGGGGACAGATACACTGAAGCTTTCTTT

v_call: TRBV28
j_call: TRBJ1-1
clone_size: -
d_call: -
cdr3_aa: CASSPGTITEAFF
cdr3_nt: TGTGCCAGCAGTCCAGGGACTATCACTGAAGCTTTCTTT

v_call: TRBV9
j_call: TRBJ2-1
clone_size: -
d_call: -
cdr3_aa: CASSVPGLAWGEREQFF
cdr3_nt: TGTGCCAGCAGCGTCCCGGGACTGGCCTGGGGGGAGCGGGAGCAGTTCTTC

v_call: TRBV11-2
j_call: TRBJ2-7
clone_size: -
d_call: -
cdr3_aa: CASSFYPRGLETYEQYF
cdr3_nt: TGTGCCAGCAGCTTTTACCCCCGCGGGTTGGAAACCTACGAGCAGTACTTC

v_call: TRBV3-1/TRBV3-2
j_call: TRBJ1-1
clone_size: -
d_call: TRBD1
cdr3_aa: CASSPGTGGRTEAFF
cdr3_nt: TGTGCCAGCAGCCCCGGGACAGGGGGCCGGACTGAAGCTTTCTTT

v_call: TRBV6-2/TRBV6-3
j_call: TRBJ2-5
clone_size: -
d_call: TRBD2
cdr3_aa: CASSYSIVRERWQETQYF
cdr3_nt: TGTGCCAGCAGTTACTCGATAGTGCGGGAGCGTTGGCAAGAGACCCAGTACTTC

v_call: TRBV6-2/TRBV6-3
j_call: TRBJ2-2
clone_size: few
d_call: -
cdr3_aa: CASSYVQPRGTGELFF
cdr3_nt: TGTGCCAGCAGTTACGTCCAGCCAAGAGGCACCGGGGAGCTGTTTTTT

v_call: TRBV6-5
j_call: TRBJ1-1
clone_size: -
d_call: TRBD1
cdr3_aa: CASRFDRAVNTEAFF
cdr3_nt: TGTGCCAGCAGATTCGACAGGGCCGTGAACACTGAAGCTTTCTTT

v_call: TRBV28
j_call: TRBJ1-4
clone_size: -
d_call: -
cdr3_aa: CASSLLEPPGKLFF
cdr3_nt: TGTGCCAGCAGTTTATTGGAGCCCCCCGGGAAACTGTTTTTT

v_call: TRBV15
j_call: TRBJ1-2
clone_size: -
d_call: -
cdr3_aa: CATSRDRPLQEIWAEDYGYTF
cdr3_nt: TGTGCCACCAGCAGAGATCGCCCTTTACAGGAGATTTGGGCCGAAGACTATGGCTACACCTTC

v_call: TRBV9
j_call: TRBJ2-1
clone_size: once
d_call: TRBD2
cdr3_aa: CASSVAASGRQFF
cdr3_nt: TGTGCCAGCAGCGTTGCAGCTAGCGGGAGACAGTTCTTC

v_call: TRBV7-2
j_call: TRBJ1-1
clone_size: -
d_call: -
cdr3_aa: CASSLFGGAEAFF
cdr3_nt: TGTGCCAGCAGCTTATTCGGCGGGGCTGAAGCTTTCTTT

v_call: TRBV10-3
j_call: TRBJ2-5
clone_size: -
d_call: -
cdr3_aa: CAIAGSLQTQYF
cdr3_nt: TGTGCCATCGCGGGATCCCTACAGACCCAGTACTTC

v_call: TRBV29-1
j_call: TRBJ1-4
clone_size: -
d_call: TRBD1
cdr3_aa: CSAPAPGQGTEKLFF
cdr3_nt: TGCAGCGCCCCCGCCCCGGGACAGGGGACTGAAAAACTGTTTTTT

v_call: TRBV10-1
j_call: TRBJ1-1
clone_size: -
d_call: -
cdr3_aa: CASSESSRMNTEAFF
cdr3_nt: TGCGCCAGCAGTGAGTCATCGCGGATGAACACTGAAGCTTTCTTT

v_call: TRBV5-5
j_call: TRBJ2-1
clone_size: -
d_call: TRBD2
cdr3_aa: CASSQKLAGPLYNEQFF
cdr3_nt: TGTGCCAGCAGCCAGAAGTTAGCGGGTCCGCTATACAATGAGCAGTTCTTC

v_call: TRBV29-1
j_call: TRBJ1-1
clone_size: -
d_call: -
cdr3_aa: CSVLLMNTEAFF
cdr3_nt: TGCAGCGTCCTTCTAATGAACACTGAAGCTTTCTTT

v_call: TRBV5-1
j_call: TRBJ2-1
clone_size: -
d_call: TRBD2
cdr3_aa: CASSPGLAGSEQFF
cdr3_nt: TGCGCCAGCAGTCCGGGACTAGCGGGCTCCGAGCAGTTCTTC

v_call: TRBV7-8
j_call: TRBJ1-3
clone_size: once
d_call: -
cdr3_aa: CASSPGGDSGNTIYF
cdr3_nt: TGTGCCAGCAGCCCGGGGGGGGACTCTGGAAACACCATATATTTT

v_call: TRBV6-6
j_call: TRBJ2-3
clone_size: -
d_call: TRBD2
cdr3_aa: CASRLVAGGADTQYF
cdr3_nt: TGTGCCAGCAGATTGGTGGCGGGAGGGGCAGATACGCAGTATTTT